Listed below are T cell receptor beta chains from one sample, sequenced in a study of blood T cell repertoires in COVID-19. Using immunoSEQ multiplex PCR, the repertoire was profiled, and TCRdb retains in-frame clones only, with some absent. The data contain approximately 280,000 clones, approximately 86% of them singletons. The sequenced material came from peripheral blood. Receptors were obtained from a woman aged 25-40 years who had recovered from COVID-19. Each CDR3 is given with its conserved first and last residue. Fields, in order: D gene, J gene, CDR3 length, V gene, clone size, CDR3 DNA, CDR3 protein. A D gene is named only where the DNA matches it firmly. Rows may omit the clone size; those that give it use once, few, many or a size class.

>NA|TRBJ2-2|15|TRBV29-1|NA
TGCAGCGCCGCGGACAGACGTACTAACACCGGGGAGCTGTTTTTT
CSAADRRTNTGELFF
>NA|TRBJ1-1|17|TRBV11-2|once
TGTGCCAGCAGCTTAGGTTCGTTTGGGCAAAAAGATACTGAAGCTTTCTTT
CASSLGSFGQKDTEAFF
>NA|TRBJ2-1|14|TRBV3-1/TRBV3-2|NA
TGTGCCAGCAGCCAAGATTTGTGGGGGGTTGAGCAGTTCTTC
CASSQDLWGVEQFF
>NA|TRBJ1-3|14|TRBV9|NA
TGTGCCAGCAGCGTGACAGGAAGGGAAAACACCATATATTTT
CASSVTGRENTIYF
>TRBD2|TRBJ2-2|17|TRBV2|NA
TGTGCCAGCACAGTCAGACTAGCGCCTTCGAACACCGGGGAGCTGTTTTTT
CASTVRLAPSNTGELFF
>TRBD1|TRBJ2-7|15|TRBV5-8|NA
TGTGCCAGCAGCGAGGACAGGGAAGGGTCCTACGAGCAGTACTTC
CASSEDREGSYEQYF
>NA|TRBJ1-4|14|TRBV28|NA
TGTGCCAGTTTAAGGGATCCACGGGGTGAAAAACTGTTTTTT
CASLRDPRGEKLFF
>NA|TRBJ1-2|15|TRBV5-4|NA
TGTGCCAGCAGCTTGGATGCAGGGGAGTACTATGGCTACACCTTC
CASSLDAGEYYGYTF
>TRBD1|TRBJ2-7|15|TRBV2|NA
TGTGCCAGCAGCGTGGGGACAGGGTCCCCCTACGAGCAGTACTTC
CASSVGTGSPYEQYF
>NA|TRBJ1-5|15|TRBV6-1|few
TGTGCCAGCAGTGATATCGCGACAGGAGCACAGCCCCAGCATTTT
CASSDIATGAQPQHF
>TRBD2|TRBJ2-3|15|TRBV9|NA
TGTGCCAGCAGCGTGGGACTAGCGGAGCCAGATACGCAGTATTTT
CASSVGLAEPDTQYF
>NA|TRBJ1-1|13|TRBV4-1|NA
TGCGCCAGCAGTTTCGGACAGAACACTGAAGCTTTCTTT
CASSFGQNTEAFF
>NA|TRBJ2-3|14|TRBV27|NA
TGTGCCAGCAGCCGAACCCCAGGGCCAGATACGCAGTATTTT
CASSRTPGPDTQYF
>TRBD2|TRBJ2-2|15|TRBV6-5|NA
TGTGCCAGCACCCCCGGGGGGGCATGGACCGGGGAGCTGTTTTTT
CASTPGGAWTGELFF
>NA|TRBJ2-5|18|TRBV21-1|NA
TGTGCCAGCAGCAAACGACCTACTCTTGGTAAGGGGGAAGAGACCCAGTACTTC
CASSKRPTLGKGEETQYF
>TRBD1|TRBJ1-2|15|TRBV28|NA
TGTGCCAGCACCAGAGGGACAGGGCGAAGCGGTGGCTACACCTTC
CASTRGTGRSGGYTF
>NA|TRBJ1-1|17|TRBV11-2|NA
TGTGCCAGCAGCGGGGGGGGCAGAAGAATTATGAACACTGAAGCTTTCTTT
CASSGGGRRIMNTEAFF
>TRBD2|TRBJ2-1|13|TRBV5-4|NA
TGTGCCAGCATCGGGCGGGAGTCGAATGAGCAGTTCTTC
CASIGRESNEQFF